Sequencing of this T cell receptor beta chain was carried out in a study of Graves' ophthalmopathy and Graves' hyperthyroidism. Broader study findings: Ophthalmopathy progression was predicted by the model at roughly 69% sensitivity and less than 75% specificity.

CDR3 regions of TCR beta were amplified from RNA transcripts. Second-round multiplex PCR came after first-round RT-PCR with HTBI primers. Each CDR3 protein is one row after TCRdb ran MiXCR on the multiplex PCR reads. The sample contains 40,000 to 50,000 distinct CDR3 sequences, over 40% of which appear only once. This clonotype was detected a few times. Its antigen is unidentified. Trimming removed 4 bases from V and 4 bases from J; junction bases left unmatched: 8. CDR3 length equals 15 residues. Germline V gene lookup returns CDR1 SGHTA and CDR2 FQGNSA. V usage is TRBV7-2 and J usage is TRBJ2-5; 8 nucleotides agree with TRBD2. The sample consisted of peripheral blood. This TCR was sampled from an adult man with Graves' ophthalmopathy. The CDR3 region is CASSSNLREGETQYF. CDR3 nucleotide sequence: TGTGCCAGCAGCTCAAATCTCCGGGAGGGAGAGACCCAGTACTTC.